A selection of T cell receptor beta chains follows, all from one sample in a study of CD8+ T cells in alopecia areata. Sequencing was performed with immunoSEQ multiplex PCR; in TCRdb, only in-frame clones are kept and a portion is missing. The sample yields about 94,000 clones, about two thirds seen once. The sequences come from CD8+ T cells sorted from blood, collected at approximately week 45, from a patient treated with tofacitinib. Receptors were obtained from a human donor with alopecia areata. Both conserved end residues are part of each CDR3. Each record gives: clone size, J gene, D gene, V gene, CDR3 protein, CDR3 DNA. The D gene is left open where the match is weak. Clone size is stated in some rows and not others, as once, few, many or a class when expanded.

abundance: .; j_gene: TRBJ1-1; d_gene: .; v_gene: TRBV7-9; CDR3aa: CASSSNSIGFAEAFF; CDR3nt: TGTGCCAGCAGCTCCAACTCGATCGGGTTCGCTGAAGCTTTCTTT
abundance: .; j_gene: TRBJ1-1; d_gene: .; v_gene: TRBV13; CDR3aa: CASSLRGMNTEAFF; CDR3nt: TGTGCCAGCAGCTTACGGGGGATGAACACTGAAGCTTTCTTT
abundance: few; j_gene: TRBJ2-4; d_gene: .; v_gene: TRBV2; CDR3aa: CASRAVVGSDRAKNIQYF; CDR3nt: TGTGCCAGCAGAGCAGTGGTGGGTTCCGATCGAGCCAAAAACATTCAGTACTTC
abundance: .; j_gene: TRBJ2-2; d_gene: TRBD1; v_gene: TRBV10-3; CDR3aa: CALWTGAPGELFF; CDR3nt: TGTGCCCTATGGACAGGGGCCCCCGGGGAGCTGTTTTTT
abundance: .; j_gene: TRBJ2-3; d_gene: TRBD1; v_gene: TRBV7-8; CDR3aa: CASSIWTGHTDTQYF; CDR3nt: TGTGCCAGCAGTATTTGGACAGGTCACACAGATACGCAGTATTTT
abundance: .; j_gene: TRBJ2-7; d_gene: .; v_gene: TRBV7-9; CDR3aa: CASSHAVWVRPHEQYF; CDR3nt: TGCGCCAGCAGCCATGCCGTGTGGGTAAGACCCCACGAGCAGTACTTC
abundance: .; j_gene: TRBJ2-7; d_gene: TRBD1; v_gene: TRBV10-3; CDR3aa: CAISETTGLEVEQYF; CDR3nt: TGTGCCATCAGTGAGACGACAGGGCTGGAGGTCGAGCAGTACTTC
abundance: few; j_gene: TRBJ2-2; d_gene: TRBD1; v_gene: TRBV7-9; CDR3aa: CASSLIHRGTGELFF; CDR3nt: TGTGCCAGCAGCTTAATCCACAGGGGTACCGGGGAGCTGTTTTTT
abundance: .; j_gene: TRBJ2-2; d_gene: TRBD2; v_gene: TRBV29-1; CDR3aa: CSVRPETSGGESNTGELFF; CDR3nt: TGCAGCGTTCGTCCCGAGACTAGCGGGGGAGAATCGAACACCGGGGAGCTGTTTTTT
abundance: once; j_gene: TRBJ1-2; d_gene: TRBD1; v_gene: TRBV5-1; CDR3aa: CASSKDRSNYGYTF; CDR3nt: TGCGCCAGCAGCAAGGACAGGTCTAACTATGGCTACACCTTC
abundance: .; j_gene: TRBJ2-5; d_gene: .; v_gene: TRBV6-4; CDR3aa: CASLSRETQYF; CDR3nt: TGTGCCAGCCTATCGAGGGAGACCCAGTACTTC
abundance: .; j_gene: TRBJ1-6; d_gene: .; v_gene: TRBV9; CDR3aa: CASNPAGNSPLHF; CDR3nt: TGTGCCAGCAACCCCGCGGGCAATTCACCCCTCCACTTT
abundance: .; j_gene: TRBJ2-7; d_gene: .; v_gene: TRBV4-3; CDR3aa: CASSQDRDSSYEQYF; CDR3nt: TGCGCCAGCAGCCAAGATCGCGACTCCTCCTACGAGCAGTACTTC
abundance: .; j_gene: TRBJ1-2; d_gene: .; v_gene: TRBV15; CDR3aa: CATSSLDNSGNGYTF; CDR3nt: TGTGCCACCAGCAGCCTTGATAATTCAGGGAATGGCTACACCTTC
abundance: .; j_gene: TRBJ1-1; d_gene: .; v_gene: TRBV5-6; CDR3aa: CASSIDLNTEAFF; CDR3nt: TGTGCCAGCAGCATCGACTTGAACACTGAAGCTTTCTTT
abundance: few; j_gene: TRBJ2-7; d_gene: TRBD2; v_gene: TRBV7-9; CDR3aa: CASSPAGMGLGSMIYEQYF; CDR3nt: TGTGCCAGCAGCCCCGCGGGAATGGGACTAGGTTCGATGATCTACGAGCAGTACTTC
abundance: .; j_gene: TRBJ2-7; d_gene: .; v_gene: TRBV4-3; CDR3aa: CASSHSVANEQYF; CDR3nt: TGCGCCAGCAGCCACTCCGTAGCGAACGAGCAGTACTTC
abundance: once; j_gene: TRBJ1-1; d_gene: TRBD1; v_gene: TRBV29-1; CDR3aa: CSVYTGENTEAFF; CDR3nt: TGCAGCGTATACACAGGGGAAAACACTGAAGCTTTCTTT
abundance: .; j_gene: TRBJ2-2; d_gene: TRBD1; v_gene: TRBV5-6; CDR3aa: CASSETGSGGELFF; CDR3nt: TGTGCCAGCAGCGAGACAGGGTCCGGCGGGGAGCTGTTTTTT